These 14 T cell receptor beta chains were all obtained from the same sample, sequenced in a study of blood T cell repertoires in COVID-19. Here immunoSEQ multiplex PCR was the method, and the copy in TCRdb shows in-frame clones only, minus some. This table has 250,000 or so clones, approximately 90% appearing once. The sample was peripheral blood. The receptors were gathered from a man aged 18 to 29 with active or convalescent COVID-19.

This clone occurred once. The rearrangement uses TRBV7-3 and TRBJ1-1; TRBD1 might be the D (6 bases). There are 14 residues in the CDR3. The germline CDR1 and CDR2 sequences are SGHTA and FQGTGA. The germline V and J ends were trimmed by 5 bases and 4 bases, with 14 bases remaining between them. Here the CDR3 reads CASSLQGTSTEAFF. The CDR3 coding sequence is TGTGCCAGCAGCCTACAGGGCACGAGCACTGAAGCTTTCTTT.

This clone was picked up a small number of times. The chain is built from TRBV10-3 and TRBJ1-1; no firm D call. The CDR3 has 16 amino acids. V was shortened by 0 bases and J by 1 base, with 12 bases between the two germline ends. Germline CDR1 reads ENHRY; CDR2 reads SYGVKD. The CDR3 DNA reads TGTGCCATCAGTGAGTCTCAGGCAGGTAGGAACACTGAAGCTTTCTTT. It yields the protein CAISESQAGRNTEAFF.

V usage is TRBV4-3 and J usage is TRBJ1-6; D is uncertain. V gave up 0 bases and J gave up 10 bases, with 7 bases separating them. Germline CDR1 LGHNA, CDR2 YSLEER. The CDR3 spans 13 residues. CDR3 in amino acids: CASSQEADSPLHF. As DNA, the CDR3 is TGCGCCAGCAGCCAAGAAGCGGACTCACCCCTCCACTTT.

The V and J genes are TRBV10-1 and TRBJ2-2; 10 bases are shared with TRBD1. Trimming at V came to 4 bases and at J to 4 bases, leaving 6 bases not matched to a gene. The V gene's germline CDR1 is WNHNN and CDR2 SYGVQD (reference sequence). The CDR3 extends over 16 amino acids. CDR3 sequence (DNA): TGCGCCAGCAGTGCTACGACAGGGGGCTTCACCGGGGAGCTGTTTTTT. Protein: CASSATTGGFTGELFF.

The chain is built from TRBV27 and TRBJ2-3; D possibly corresponds to TRBD2 (6 bases). The V end lost 5 bases, the J end lost 4 bases, and 13 bases lay between the germline ends. Germline V gives CDR1 MNHEY, CDR2 SMNVEV (reference sequence). This CDR3 is 14 amino acids long. For the CDR3, the DNA is TGTGCCAGCAGTCTACGGGACTTAGCAGATACGCAGTATTTT. It specifies CASSLRDLADTQYF.

V is TRBV7-2 and J is TRBJ1-3, with TRBD1 matching over 7 bases. This CDR3 comprises 14 residues. Germline-derived CDR1 and CDR2 are SGHTA and FQGNSA. V lost 5 bases, J lost 4 bases, and 5 bases stayed unmatched. The CDR3 DNA reads TGTGCCAGCAGCGTACAGGGGCCGGGAAACACCATATATTTT. Its translation is CASSVQGPGNTIYF.

The V gene is TRBV3-1 (or the pseudogene TRBV3-2), the J gene TRBJ2-7; 8 nucleotides line up with TRBD1. The V segment lost 4 bases and the J segment 5 bases; nucleotides outside the gene matches: 10. The CDR3 runs 15 residues. The germline V gene encodes CDR1 LGHDT and CDR2 YNNKEL (reference sequence). The CDR3 DNA follows: TGTGCCAGCAGCCTGTTGGGACAGGTTCCTAACGAGCAGTACTTC. It translates to CASSLLGQVPNEQYF.

The chain uses TRBV6-6 and TRBJ1-1; D is undetermined. The CDR3 is 12 residues long. V was clipped by 3 bases and J by 4 bases, with 6 bases between them. Germline V lookup: CDR1 MNHNY, CDR2 SVGAGI (reference sequence). CDR3 bases: TGTGCCAGCAGTTATCCAGTCACTGAAGCTTTCTTT. This encodes CASSYPVTEAFF.

The chain couples TRBV19 to TRBJ2-7, with a tentative D call TRBD2 (6 bases). The CDR3 sequence is 13 residues long. Germline CDR1 and CDR2: LNHDA and SQIVND (reference sequence). The V gene lost 3 bases and the J gene lost 2 bases, with 8 bases spanning the gap. The CDR3 here is CASSMRGTYEQYF. DNA for the CDR3: TGTGCCAGTAGTATGCGGGGCACCTACGAGCAGTACTTC.

J is TRBJ1-2 and V is TRBV7-9, with a weak D call TRBD1 (5 bases). The CDR3 runs to 15 residues. Germline assignment: CDR1 SEHNR and CDR2 FQNEAQ (reference sequence). V lost 3 bases, J lost 0 bases, and 11 bases lay in between. The CDR3 DNA reads TGTGCCAGCAGCTTCGTGGGGGGGTCTAACTATGGCTACACCTTC. Translation: CASSFVGGSNYGYTF.

In DNA form, the CDR3 reads TGTGCCAGCAGCTTCGGGCAGGGCAGCCAGCCCCAGCATTTT. It encodes CASSFGQGSQPQHF. The V gene is TRBV7-2, the J gene TRBJ1-5; D is possibly TRBD1 (5 bases). The CDR3 is 14 residues long. Trimming removed 3 bases from V and 7 bases from J, with 13 bases in between. Germline lookup yields CDR1 SGHTA and CDR2 FQGNSA.

V usage is TRBV10-3 and J usage is TRBJ2-7, with D possibly TRBD1 on 6 matching bases. CDR1 is ENHRY, CDR2 SYGVKD, per germline. V dropped 8 bases and J dropped 1 base, with 15 bases sitting between them. This CDR3 has 14 residues. The CDR3 coding sequence is TGTGCCATCGCGAAGACAGGCTCATCCTACGAGCAGTACTTC. It translates to CAIAKTGSSYEQYF.

The gene calls are TRBV21-1 and TRBJ1-1; the D call of TRBD1 is as the table states it, not checked on the DNA. TRBV21-1 is an annotated pseudogene. The length of the CDR3 is 21 residues. The CDR3 DNA reads TGTGCCAGCAGCGCTCTTCTCCGGGACAGGGGCCGCGGGAAGGTGATGACTGAAGCTTTCTTT. This encodes CASSALLRDRGRGKVMTEAFF.

The chain is built from TRBV11-2 and TRBJ2-7; 7 bases agree with TRBD1. V gave up 1 base and J gave up 3 bases; unmatched junction bases: 12. CDR3 length: 17 amino acids. CDR1 is SGHAT, CDR2 FQNNGV, per germline. CDR3 sequence: CASSLVYRQGLLYEQYF. The CDR3 nucleotides read TGTGCCAGCAGCTTAGTTTATAGACAGGGTCTACTCTACGAGCAGTACTTC.